Included here is one T cell receptor beta chain sequence, with context. Symptom resolution, clearance, or two negative PCRs marked the recovered donors of Cohort 3. These data belong to a study of blood T cell repertoires in COVID-19. Repertoires were generated with immunoSEQ multiplex PCR, while TCRdb's copy carries only in-frame clones and drops some. Among hundreds of thousands of clones listed, around 89% were seen once. CDR1 SGHNT and CDR2 YYREEE come from the germline V gene (reference sequence). The V gene lost 3 bases and the J gene lost 5 bases, with 11 bases spanning the gap. This CDR3 contains 13 residues.

The clonotype was recovered from a woman under 30 who had recovered from COVID-19. The chain is built from TRBV5-4 and TRBJ1-1; D possibly corresponds to TRBD1 (5 bases). The sequenced material came from PBMCs or T cells enriched from blood (not recorded which). The CDR3 DNA reads as TGTGCCAGCAGCTCAGGACACACAACTGAAGCTTTCTTT. Translation: CASSSGHTTEAFF.